The text below deals with one T cell receptor (beta chain). Its antigen is still unknown. Sorted-subset replicate PCR reactions contained 200 to 250 ng DNA, corresponding to about 30,000 T cell genomes. The table came from immunoSEQ multiplex PCR; TCRdb's copy has only in-frame clones and leaves some out. The sample records a few million clones, approximately 93% being singletons. This record comes from a study of shared clonotypes between healthy human individuals. Study-level points and caveats: Larger estimated richness was generally recorded for naive subsets relative to memory subsets.

Recent acute infections and vaccinations were absent in the healthy HIV-negative adult donors. Trimming took 2 bases from V and 6 from J; bases not matched to a gene: 13. This CDR3 contains 18 residues. Per the germline V gene, CDR1 is MGHRA and CDR2 is YSYEKL. The V gene is TRBV4-1, the J gene TRBJ1-5, with 10 bases matching TRBD1. What was sequenced was naive CD4+ T cells from PBMCs. Subset denoted: CD45RA+ positively selected. This receptor was taken from a man between 18 and 29 years old in good health. Some clones in this sample may be carry-over from other donors' samples. CDR3 nucleotide sequence: TGCGCCAGCAGCCAAAAAGGGGGGGACAGGGGATTGGGTCAGCCCCAGCATTTT. Protein product: CASSQKGGDRGLGQPQHF.